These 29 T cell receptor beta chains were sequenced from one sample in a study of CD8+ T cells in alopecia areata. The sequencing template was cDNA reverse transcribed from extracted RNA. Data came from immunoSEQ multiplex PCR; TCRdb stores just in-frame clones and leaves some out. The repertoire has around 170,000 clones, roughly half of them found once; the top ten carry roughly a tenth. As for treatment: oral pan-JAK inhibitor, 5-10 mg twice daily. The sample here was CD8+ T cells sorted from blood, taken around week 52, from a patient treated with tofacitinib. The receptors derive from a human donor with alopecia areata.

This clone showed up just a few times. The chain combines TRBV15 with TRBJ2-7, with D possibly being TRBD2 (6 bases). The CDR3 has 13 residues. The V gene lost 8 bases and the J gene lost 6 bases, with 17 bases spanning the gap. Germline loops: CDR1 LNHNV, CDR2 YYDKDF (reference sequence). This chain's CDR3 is CATAGLLSSEQYF. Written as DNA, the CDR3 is TGTGCCACCGCGGGACTTCTTAGCTCCGAGCAGTACTTC.

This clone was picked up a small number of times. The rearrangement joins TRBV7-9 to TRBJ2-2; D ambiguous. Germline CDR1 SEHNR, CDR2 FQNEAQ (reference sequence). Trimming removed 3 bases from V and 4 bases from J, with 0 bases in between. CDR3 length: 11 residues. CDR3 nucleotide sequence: TGTGCCAGCAGCTTCACCGGGGAGCTGTTTTTT. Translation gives CASSFTGELFF.

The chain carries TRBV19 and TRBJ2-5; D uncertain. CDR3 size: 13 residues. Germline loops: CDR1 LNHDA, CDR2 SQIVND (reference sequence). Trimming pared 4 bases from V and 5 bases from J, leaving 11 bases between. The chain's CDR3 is CASSSVAWETQYF. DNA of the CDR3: TGTGCCAGTAGTAGCGTAGCTTGGGAGACCCAGTACTTC.

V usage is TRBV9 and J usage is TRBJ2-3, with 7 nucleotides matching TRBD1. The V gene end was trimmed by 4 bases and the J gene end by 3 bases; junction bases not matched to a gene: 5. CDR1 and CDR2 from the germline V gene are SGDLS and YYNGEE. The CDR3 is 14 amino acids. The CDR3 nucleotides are TGTGCCAGCAGCTCACCGACAGGGACAGATACGCAGTATTTT. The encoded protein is CASSSPTGTDTQYF.

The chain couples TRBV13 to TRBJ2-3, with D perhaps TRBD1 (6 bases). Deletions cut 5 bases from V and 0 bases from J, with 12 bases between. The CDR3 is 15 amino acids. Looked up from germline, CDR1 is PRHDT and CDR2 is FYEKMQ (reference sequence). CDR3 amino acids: CASSPAGVSTDTQYF. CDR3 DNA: TGTGCCAGCAGCCCCGCAGGGGTTAGCACAGATACGCAGTATTTT.

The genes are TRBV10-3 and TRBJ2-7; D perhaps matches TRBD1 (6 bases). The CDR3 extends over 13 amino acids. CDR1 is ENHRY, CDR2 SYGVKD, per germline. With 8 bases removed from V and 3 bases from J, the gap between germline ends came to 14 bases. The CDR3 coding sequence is TGTGCCATCCGTACAGGGATCGACTACGAGCAGTACTTC. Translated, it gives CAIRTGIDYEQYF.

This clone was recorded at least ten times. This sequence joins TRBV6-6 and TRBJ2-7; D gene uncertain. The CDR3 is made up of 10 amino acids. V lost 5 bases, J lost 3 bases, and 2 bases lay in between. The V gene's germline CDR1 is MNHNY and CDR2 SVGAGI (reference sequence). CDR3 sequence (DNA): TGTGCCAGCAGTGACTACGAGCAGTACTTC. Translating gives CASSDYEQYF.

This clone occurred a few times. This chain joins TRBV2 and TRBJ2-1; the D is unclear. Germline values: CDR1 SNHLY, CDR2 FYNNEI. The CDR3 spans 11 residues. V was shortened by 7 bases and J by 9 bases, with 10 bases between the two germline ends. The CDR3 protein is CASIESSEQFF. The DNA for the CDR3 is TGTGCCAGCATCGAGAGTTCTGAGCAGTTCTTC.

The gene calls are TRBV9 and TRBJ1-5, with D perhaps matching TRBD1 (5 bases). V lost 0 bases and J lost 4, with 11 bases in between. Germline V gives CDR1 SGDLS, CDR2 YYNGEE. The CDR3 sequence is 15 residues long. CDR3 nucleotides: TGTGCCAGCAGCGTAGGGGGGACGGAAAATCAGCCCCAGCATTTT. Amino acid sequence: CASSVGGTENQPQHF.

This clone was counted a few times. The CDR3 coding sequence is TGTGCCATCAGTGAGTCAGCAGGGGACTACGAGCAGTACTTC. As protein: CAISESAGDYEQYF. The V call is TRBV10-3, the J call TRBJ2-7, with D possibly being TRBD1 (6 bases). The CDR3 has 14 amino acids. The V gene lost 0 bases and the J gene lost 3 bases, with 9 bases spanning the gap. Germline CDR1 and CDR2: ENHRY and SYGVKD.

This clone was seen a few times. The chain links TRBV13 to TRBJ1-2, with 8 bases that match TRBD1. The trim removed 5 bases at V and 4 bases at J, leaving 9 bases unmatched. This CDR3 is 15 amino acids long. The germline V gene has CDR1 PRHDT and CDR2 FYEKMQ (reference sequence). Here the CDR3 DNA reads TGTGCCAGCAGCGCGACAGGGGCGCAAGGCTATGGCTACACCTTC. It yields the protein CASSATGAQGYGYTF.

The CDR3 sequence: CAWSSPISLSDSPLHF. CDR3 nucleotides: TGTGCCTGGAGTAGCCCGATAAGTCTGAGCGATTCACCCCTCCACTTT. The chain recombines TRBV30 with TRBJ1-6; D remains unclear. The V gene lost 2 bases and the J gene lost 8 bases, with 19 bases spanning the gap. The CDR3 is made up of 16 amino acids. Germline V gene sequence: CDR1 GTSNPN, CDR2 SVGIG (reference sequence).

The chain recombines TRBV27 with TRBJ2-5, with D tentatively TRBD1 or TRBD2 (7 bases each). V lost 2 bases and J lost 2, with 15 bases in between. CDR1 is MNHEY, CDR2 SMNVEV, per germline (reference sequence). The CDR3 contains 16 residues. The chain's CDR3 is CASSLDSGDRQETQYF. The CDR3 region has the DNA TGTGCCAGCAGTTTAGACAGCGGGGACAGACAAGAGACCCAGTACTTC.

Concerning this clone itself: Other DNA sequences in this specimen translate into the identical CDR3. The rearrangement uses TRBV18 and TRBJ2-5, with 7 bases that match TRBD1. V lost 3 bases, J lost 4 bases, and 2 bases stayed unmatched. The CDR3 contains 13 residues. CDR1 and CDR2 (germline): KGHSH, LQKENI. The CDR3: CASSPTGLETQYF. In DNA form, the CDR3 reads TGTGCCAGCTCACCGACAGGGTTAGAGACCCAGTACTTC.

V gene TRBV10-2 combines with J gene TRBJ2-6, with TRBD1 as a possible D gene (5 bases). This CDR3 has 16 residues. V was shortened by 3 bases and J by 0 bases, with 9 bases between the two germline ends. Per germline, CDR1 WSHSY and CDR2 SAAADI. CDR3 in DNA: TGCGCCAGCAGTGACCCAGACAGCTCTGGGGCCAACGTCCTGACTTTC. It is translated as CASSDPDSSGANVLTF.

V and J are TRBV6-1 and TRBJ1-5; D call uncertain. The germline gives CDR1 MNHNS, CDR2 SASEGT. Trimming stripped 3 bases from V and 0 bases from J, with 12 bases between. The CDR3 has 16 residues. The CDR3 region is CASSDPTGYSNQPQHF. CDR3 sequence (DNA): TGTGCCAGCAGTGACCCGACCGGTTATAGCAATCAGCCCCAGCATTTT.

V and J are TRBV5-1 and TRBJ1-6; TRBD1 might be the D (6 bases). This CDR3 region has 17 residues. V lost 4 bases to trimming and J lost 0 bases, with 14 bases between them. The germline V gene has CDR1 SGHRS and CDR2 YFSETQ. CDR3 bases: TGCGCCAGCAGCGGAAACAGGGATCTCTCCTATAATTCACCCCTCCACTTT. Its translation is CASSGNRDLSYNSPLHF.

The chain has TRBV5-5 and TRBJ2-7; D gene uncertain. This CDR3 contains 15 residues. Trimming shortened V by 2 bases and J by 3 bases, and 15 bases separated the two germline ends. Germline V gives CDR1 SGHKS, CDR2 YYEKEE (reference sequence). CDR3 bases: TGTGCCAGCAGCTTCAAAGGTTTAAATTACTACGAGCAGTACTTC. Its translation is CASSFKGLNYYEQYF.

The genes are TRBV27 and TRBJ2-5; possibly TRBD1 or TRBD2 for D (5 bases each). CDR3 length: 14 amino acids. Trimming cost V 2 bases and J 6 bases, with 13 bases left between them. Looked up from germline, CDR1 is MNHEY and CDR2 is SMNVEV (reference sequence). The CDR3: CASSLRDGWKTQYF. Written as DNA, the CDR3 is TGTGCCAGCAGTTTACGGGACGGATGGAAGACCCAGTACTTC.

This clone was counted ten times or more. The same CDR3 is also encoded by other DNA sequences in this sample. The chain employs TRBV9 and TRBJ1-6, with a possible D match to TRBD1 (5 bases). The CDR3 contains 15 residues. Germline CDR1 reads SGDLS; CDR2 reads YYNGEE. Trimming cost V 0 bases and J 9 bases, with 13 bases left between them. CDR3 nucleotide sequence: TGTGCCAGCAGCGTAGCAACAGGCTCTGGTTCACCCCTCCACTTT. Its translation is CASSVATGSGSPLHF.

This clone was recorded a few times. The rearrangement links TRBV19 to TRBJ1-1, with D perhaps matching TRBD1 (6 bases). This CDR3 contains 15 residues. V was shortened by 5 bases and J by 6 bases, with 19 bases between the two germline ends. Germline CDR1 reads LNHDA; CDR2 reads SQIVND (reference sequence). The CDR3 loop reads CASSADSRVGAEAFF. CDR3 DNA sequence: TGTGCCAGTAGTGCGGACAGCCGGGTCGGGGCTGAAGCTTTCTTT. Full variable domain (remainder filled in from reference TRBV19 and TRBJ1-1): DGGITQSPKYLFRKEGQNVTLSCEQNLNHDAMYWYRQDPGQGLRLIYYSQIVNDFQKGDIAEGYSVSREKKESFPLTVTSAQKNPTAFYLCASSADSRVGAEAFFGQGTRLTVV.

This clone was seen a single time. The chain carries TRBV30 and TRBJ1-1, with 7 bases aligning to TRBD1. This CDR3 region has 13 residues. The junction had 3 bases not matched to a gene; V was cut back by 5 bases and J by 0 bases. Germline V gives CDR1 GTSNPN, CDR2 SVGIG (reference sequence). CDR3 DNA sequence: TGTGCCTGGCAGACAGGGATGAACACTGAAGCTTTCTTT. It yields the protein CAWQTGMNTEAFF.

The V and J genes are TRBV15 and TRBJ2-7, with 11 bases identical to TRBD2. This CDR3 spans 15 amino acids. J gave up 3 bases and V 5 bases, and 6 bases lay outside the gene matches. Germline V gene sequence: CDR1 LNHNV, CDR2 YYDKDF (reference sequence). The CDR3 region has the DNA TGTGCCACCAGCGACCTAGCGGGGGGCTTCTACGAGCAGTACTTC. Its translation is CATSDLAGGFYEQYF.

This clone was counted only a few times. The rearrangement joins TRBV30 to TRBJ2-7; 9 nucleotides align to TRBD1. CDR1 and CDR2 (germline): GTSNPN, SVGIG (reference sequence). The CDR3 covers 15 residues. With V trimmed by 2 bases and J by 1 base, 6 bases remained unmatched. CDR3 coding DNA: TGTGCCTGGAGTCTCGGGACAGGGAGTTCCTACGAGCAGTACTTC. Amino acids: CAWSLGTGSSYEQYF.

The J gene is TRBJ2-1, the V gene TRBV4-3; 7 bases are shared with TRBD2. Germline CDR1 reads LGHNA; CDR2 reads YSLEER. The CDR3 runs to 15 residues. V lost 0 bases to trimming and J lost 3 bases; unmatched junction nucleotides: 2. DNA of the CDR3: TGCGCCAGCAGCCAAGATCGGGGGGACTACAATGAGCAGTTCTTC. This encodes CASSQDRGDYNEQFF.

CDR3 coding DNA: TGTGCCAGCCTCGGGGGGGGCAGGCTGAACACTGAAGCTTTCTTT. Translation: CASLGGGRLNTEAFF. The V gene is TRBV11-2, the J gene TRBJ1-1, with D possibly matching TRBD1 (6 bases). This CDR3 comprises 15 residues. The germline gives CDR1 SGHAT, CDR2 FQNNGV. Trimming removed 8 bases at V and 0 bases at J, with 16 bases between.

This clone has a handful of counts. The CDR3 loop reads CSVEVSSYEQYF. The CDR3 coding sequence is TGCAGCGTTGAGGTCAGCTCCTACGAGCAGTACTTC. The chain employs TRBV29-1 and TRBJ2-7; no definite D call. The V and J ends lost 3 bases and 0 bases respectively, with 6 bases between them. CDR1 and CDR2 from the germline V gene are SQVTM and ANQGSEA. The CDR3 length is 12 residues.

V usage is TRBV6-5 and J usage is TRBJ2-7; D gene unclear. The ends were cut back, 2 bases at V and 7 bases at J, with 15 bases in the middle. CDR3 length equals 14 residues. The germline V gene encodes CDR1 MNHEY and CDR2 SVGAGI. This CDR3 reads CASSYPGPVDEQYF. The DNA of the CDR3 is TGTGCCAGCAGTTACCCTGGGCCTGTTGATGAGCAGTACTTC.

CDR3 sequence: CASSPTSGVRNEQFF. CDR3 sequence (DNA): TGTGCCAGCAGCCCGACTAGCGGGGTGAGGAATGAGCAGTTCTTC. The gene calls are TRBV7-2 and TRBJ2-1; 11 bases line up with TRBD2. The CDR3 spans 15 residues. With V trimmed by 5 bases and J by 7 bases, 7 bases remained unmatched. CDR1 is SGHTA, CDR2 FQGNSA, per germline.